The 6 T cell receptor beta chains below were found in one sample sequenced in a study of control samples from healthy donors and cancer patients. Some clones are missing from TCRdb's copy, which holds only in-frame ones; the method was immunoSEQ multiplex PCR. The sample shows fewer than 200,000 clones, about 92% of them seen only once. Sequenced input: blood. The receptor set was obtained from a man in his thirties or forties in good health.

This chain joins TRBV6-5 and TRBJ1-4; weak D call: TRBD1 (6 bases). The germline V and J ends were trimmed by 4 bases and 3 bases, with 15 bases remaining between them. Germline V gives CDR1 MNHEY, CDR2 SVGAGI. CDR3 length: 16 residues. For the CDR3, the DNA is TGTGCCAGCAGTTGGGGCAGGGGTGCAGCTAATGAAAAACTGTTTTTT. Translating gives CASSWGRGAANEKLFF.

The chain uses TRBV19 and TRBJ1-3; no clear D. This CDR3 has 14 residues. Germline V gene lookup returns CDR1 LNHDA and CDR2 SQIVND (reference sequence). V lost 3 bases, J lost 1 base, and 7 bases lay in between. CDR3 coding DNA: TGTGCCAGTAGTATGGCGGGGTCTGGAAACACCATATATTTT. This encodes CASSMAGSGNTIYF. The full variable domain, completed using reference TRBV19 and TRBJ1-3, is DGGITQSPKYLFRKEGQNVTLSCEQNLNHDAMYWYRQDPGQGLRLIYYSQIVNDFQKGDIAEGYSVSREKKESFPLTVTSAQKNPTAFYLCASSMAGSGNTIYFGEGSWLTVV.

In nucleotides, the CDR3 is TGCAGCGTTGAAGCGGGGGTAAACTATGGCTACACCTTC. It translates to CSVEAGVNYGYTF. This rearrangement joins TRBV29-1 to TRBJ1-2, with D perhaps TRBD1 (5 bases). The germline V gene encodes CDR1 SQVTM and CDR2 ANQGSEA. Between the trimmed V and J ends, which lost 1 base and 2 bases, there was a span of 8 bases. This CDR3 has 13 amino acids.

This clone was picked up a small number of times. CDR3 coding DNA: TGTGCCAGCAGCCCGGACAGTGCAAATCAGCCCCAGCATTTT. It specifies CASSPDSANQPQHF. The chain recombines TRBV7-2 with TRBJ1-5; perhaps TRBD1 as D (6 bases). The V gene lost 5 bases and the J gene lost 4 bases, with 12 bases spanning the gap. This CDR3 has 14 amino acids. CDR1 is SGHTA, CDR2 FQGNSA, per germline.

The rearrangement uses TRBV4-3 and TRBJ2-3; either TRBD1 or TRBD2 may supply D (6 bases each). V shed 4 bases and J shed 2 bases, with 10 bases lying between them. Germline CDR1 LGHNA, CDR2 YSLEER. The CDR3 contains 14 residues. The CDR3 sequence: CASSPGGHTDTQYF. The CDR3 DNA reads TGCGCCAGCAGCCCCGGGGGACACACAGATACGCAGTATTTT.

The V call is TRBV24-1, the J call TRBJ1-5, with D tentatively TRBD1 (5 bases). V lost 9 bases and J 0 bases, leaving 20 bases between the germline ends. The CDR3 is made up of 17 amino acids. Germline V gene lookup returns CDR1 KGHDR and CDR2 SFDVKD. CDR3 DNA sequence: TGTGCCACCCCATCGGCAGGGAGGTTAAATAGCAATCAGCCCCAGCATTTT. Translating it yields CATPSAGRLNSNQPQHF.